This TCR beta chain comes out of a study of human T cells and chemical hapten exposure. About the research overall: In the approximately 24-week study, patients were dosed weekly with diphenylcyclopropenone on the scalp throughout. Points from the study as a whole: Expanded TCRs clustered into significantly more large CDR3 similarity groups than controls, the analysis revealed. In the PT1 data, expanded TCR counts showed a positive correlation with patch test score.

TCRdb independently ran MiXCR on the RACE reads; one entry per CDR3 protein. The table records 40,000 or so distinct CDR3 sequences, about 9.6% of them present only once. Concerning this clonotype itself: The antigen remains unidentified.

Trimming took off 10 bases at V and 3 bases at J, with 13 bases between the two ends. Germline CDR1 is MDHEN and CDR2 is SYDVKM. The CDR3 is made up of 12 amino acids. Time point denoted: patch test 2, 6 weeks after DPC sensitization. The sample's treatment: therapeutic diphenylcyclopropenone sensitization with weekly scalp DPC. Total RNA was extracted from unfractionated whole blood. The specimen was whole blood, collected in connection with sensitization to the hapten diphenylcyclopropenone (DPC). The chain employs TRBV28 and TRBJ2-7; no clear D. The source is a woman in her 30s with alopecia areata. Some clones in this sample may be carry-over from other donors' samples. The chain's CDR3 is CATDTVSYEQYF. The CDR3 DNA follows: TGTGCCACCGATACAGTTAGCTACGAGCAGTACTTC.